This is a list of T cell receptor beta chains from one sample in a study of cytomegalovirus exposure and HLA in healthy donors. Using immunoSEQ multiplex PCR, the repertoire was profiled, and TCRdb retains in-frame clones only, with some absent. The sample consists of fewer than 200,000 clones, approximately 72% of them appearing once. The sequenced sample was PBMCs. All receptors derive from a female donor in good health and CMV-seronegative. Both conserved end residues are trimmed from each CDR3. The D gene is left open where the match is weak.

CDR3 protein,D gene,V gene
ASSPTTSGSFYNEQF,TRBD2,TRBV14
ASTQGLAAYNEQF,-,TRBV28
ASSFFQGTNTGELF,-,TRBV5-1
ASKGDRSGANVLT,-,TRBV28
ASSAGGSRYEQY,TRBD2,TRBV5-1
ASSLRVMSSYEQY,-,TRBV4-1
ASSTLAGGPNTGELF,TRBD2,TRBV5-1
ASSPSGLAGVGNEQF,TRBD2,TRBV9
ASSPRGSGGSTDTQY,TRBD2,TRBV5-1
ASSVGDISYEQY,-,TRBV9
ASSYGGFEYEQY,-,TRBV6-5
ASSRTGSNQPQH,TRBD1,TRBV9
ASSLGTGGQTQY,TRBD2,TRBV5-1
ASSRDRGNQPQH,TRBD1,TRBV7-8
ASSLVGRSYEQY,-,TRBV5-6
ASSSLGTANTEAF,TRBD1,TRBV5-1
ASSEVALAGIQETQY,TRBD2,TRBV2
ASSSPWDRPGTEAF,TRBD1,TRBV7-2
ASRPDRGFYGYT,-,TRBV6-5
ASSVDTYSNQPQH,-,TRBV6-1
ASSTGRRANYGYT,-,TRBV5-6
ASSPTSGGTDTQY,TRBD2,TRBV2
ASSQFNEQY,-,TRBV14
ASSAGGTSGYNEQF,TRBD2,TRBV18
ASSTGGNQPQH,TRBD1,TRBV6-5
ASSWGTGIGYEQY,TRBD1,TRBV5-4
ASSPGTATGNTIY,TRBD1,TRBV11-2
ASSFSGTVPEQF,TRBD1,TRBV7-9
ASSLAQGMSYEQY,-,TRBV5-1
ASSYSGGSGNTIY,TRBD1,TRBV5-4
ASSLSVQGNEQF,-,TRBV27
ASSTTANQPQH,-,TRBV7-2
ASSLLGQGGAHQPQH,TRBD1,TRBV7-8
ASSTPTGYGYT,TRBD1,TRBV7-9
ASSLVNGDEQF,-,TRBV7-2
ASSHDSQPQH,-,TRBV6-6
ASSWDRDTGGAF,-,TRBV6-1
ASSHGLAPNVGETQY,TRBD2,TRBV5-1
ASSGDRAVNYGYT,TRBD1,TRBV25-1
ASNSEGRYNEQF,-,TRBV19
ASRLGWDRGNQPQH,TRBD1,TRBV19
ASTDREIGGGYTGELF,-,TRBV19
ASSALRDSATEAF,TRBD1,TRBV6-5